These 30 T cell receptor beta chains share one sample of origin, sequenced in a study of PD-1 blockade in classical Hodgkin lymphoma. The table came from immunoSEQ multiplex PCR; TCRdb's copy has only in-frame clones and leaves some out. The table includes approximately 160,000 clones, less than 80% detected once. Patients all relapsed after autologous stem cell transplantation, and there was variation in brentuximab vedotin exposure. The sequenced sample was peripheral blood mononuclear cells (PBMCs), obtained before the second cycle of nivolumab. The source of these receptors is a human donor with classical Hodgkin lymphoma.

The chain is built from TRBV5-1 and TRBJ1-2; a weak D match, TRBD1 (5 bases). Germline V gene data show CDR1 as SGHRS and CDR2 as YFSETQ. V lost 4 bases to trimming and J lost 1 base, with 11 bases between them. This CDR3 has 14 residues. CDR3: CASSPGTLNYGYTF. CDR3 nucleotide sequence: TGCGCCAGCAGCCCCGGGACCCTTAACTATGGCTACACCTTC.

The CDR3 DNA sequence: TGCGCCAGCACCCGGGAGGGATATGGCTACACCTTC. It is translated as CASTREGYGYTF. The rearrangement uses TRBV5-1 and TRBJ1-2; no reliable D call. Trimming took 6 bases from V and 5 from J, leaving 11 bases between them. CDR1 and CDR2 (germline): SGHRS, YFSETQ. The CDR3 spans 12 residues.

The chain employs TRBV5-4 and TRBJ1-3; tentative D call: TRBD1 (6 bases). CDR1 is SGHNT and CDR2 is YYREEE in the germline V gene (reference sequence). Deletions cut 3 bases from V and 0 bases from J, with 10 bases between. CDR3 length equals 15 residues. DNA of the CDR3: TGTGCCAGCAGCTCGTACAGGGACTCTGGAAACACCATATATTTT. Amino acids: CASSSYRDSGNTIYF.

This clone was counted once. V and J are TRBV19 and TRBJ2-5; D is ambiguous. The CDR3 consists of 15 residues. V lost 3 bases, J lost 2 bases, and 13 bases lay in between. Germline V gives CDR1 LNHDA, CDR2 SQIVND (reference sequence). CDR3 in DNA: TGTGCCAGTAGTATGAATATTGGAGAACAAGAGACCCAGTACTTC. As protein: CASSMNIGEQETQYF. The full variable domain, in which reference TRBV19 and TRBJ2-5 provide the parts outside the CDR3, is DGGITQSPKYLFRKEGQNVTLSCEQNLNHDAMYWYRQDPGQGLRLIYYSQIVNDFQKGDIAEGYSVSREKKESFPLTVTSAQKNPTAFYLCASSMNIGEQETQYFGPGTRLLVL.

The chain joins TRBV12-5 to TRBJ2-7; D is uncertain. V gave up 2 bases and J gave up 3 bases, with 14 bases separating them. The V gene's germline CDR1 is LGHNT and CDR2 FRNRAP. The CDR3 contains 15 residues. The CDR3 protein is CASGLSFGAIYEQYF. For the CDR3, the DNA is TGTGCTAGTGGTTTGAGCTTCGGAGCAATCTACGAGCAGTACTTC.

As for this clone: This may be a read error, as it is one base from a much larger clone. The chain links TRBV5-4 to TRBJ2-1; a weak D match, TRBD1 (6 bases). Trimming pared 3 bases from V and 4 bases from J, leaving 8 bases between. The germline V gene encodes CDR1 SGHNT and CDR2 YYREEE (reference sequence). This CDR3 contains 13 residues. The CDR3 DNA reads as TGTGCCAGCAGCTACGGACAGTACAATGAGCAGTTCTTC. The encoded protein is CASSYGQYNEQFF.

About this clone itself: Other DNA sequences within the sample encode an identical CDR3. The V and J genes are TRBV10-3 and TRBJ2-7; D perhaps matches TRBD1 (5 bases). The length of the CDR3 is 12 residues. Germline V CDR1 and CDR2: ENHRY, SYGVKD. V was cut by 0 bases and J by 6 bases, with 6 bases left in between. Here the CDR3 reads CAISESRGEQYF. The CDR3 DNA reads as TGTGCCATCAGTGAGTCTAGGGGCGAGCAGTACTTC.

V gene TRBV5-6 combines with J gene TRBJ1-5; 7 nucleotides align to TRBD1. Germline V gives CDR1 SGHDT, CDR2 YYEEEE. The CDR3 is 14 residues long. Unmatched junction bases numbered 9, after V lost 3 bases and J lost 9 bases. This CDR3 reads CASSWGTVEAPQHF. The CDR3 region has the DNA TGTGCCAGCAGCTGGGGGACAGTCGAAGCGCCCCAGCATTTT.

This sequence joins TRBV5-1 and TRBJ2-7; TRBD2 agrees at 10 bases. The V segment lost 2 bases and the J segment 7 bases; nucleotides outside the gene matches: 15. This CDR3 spans 17 amino acids. Germline V lookup: CDR1 SGHRS, CDR2 YFSETQ. The CDR3 DNA is TGCGCCAGCAGCTTCCCTTTATCTAGCGGGAGTGTTTCTGAGCAGTACTTC. It yields the protein CASSFPLSSGSVSEQYF.

The chain is built from TRBV7-8 and TRBJ1-2; no firm D call. Germline CDR1 and CDR2: SGHVS and FQNEAQ. The germline V and J ends were trimmed by 5 bases and 7 bases, with 23 bases remaining between them. This CDR3 has 16 amino acids. CDR3 residues: CASSHRTLGVEGGYTF. CDR3 in DNA: TGTGCCAGCAGCCATAGGACCTTAGGAGTGGAGGGTGGCTACACCTTC.

This sequence joins TRBV7-9 and TRBJ1-2; D is uncertain. Deletions cut 1 base from V and 2 bases from J, with 8 bases between. CDR1 is SEHNR, CDR2 FQNEAQ, per germline (reference sequence). This CDR3 spans 14 amino acids. The DNA of the CDR3 is TGTGCCAGCAGCTTAGGCGCCACCAACTATGGCTACACCTTC. Amino acid sequence: CASSLGATNYGYTF.

V and J are TRBV7-2 and TRBJ2-7; 9 bases line up with TRBD2. The V gene's germline CDR1 is SGHTA and CDR2 FQGNSA. This CDR3 contains 18 residues. The V and J ends lost 4 bases and 0 bases, in that order; junction bases with no gene match: 13. The CDR3 sequence: CASSSLPSTSGGSYEQYF. The CDR3 DNA is TGTGCCAGCAGCTCCCTACCCTCGACTAGCGGAGGCTCCTACGAGCAGTACTTC.

The chain employs TRBV23-1 and TRBJ1-1, with 7 bases identical to TRBD1. TRBV23-1 is placed among ORFs of uncertain function. The V gene end was trimmed by 2 bases and the J gene end by 1 base; junction bases not matched to a gene: 1. The CDR3 totals 14 residues. CDR3 sequence reads: CASSQQGENTEAFF. CDR3 nucleotide sequence: TGCGCCAGCAGTCAACAGGGGGAGAACACTGAAGCTTTCTTT.

The V gene is TRBV10-3, the J gene TRBJ2-7, with TRBD1 matching 7 bases. Germline trimming cut 0 bases from V and 3 bases from J; bases unmatched to any gene: 5. The CDR3 covers 15 residues. CDR1 is ENHRY, CDR2 SYGVKD, per germline. The CDR3 region has the DNA TGTGCCATCAGTGAGTCGTGGACAGGTTACTACGAGCAGTACTTC. It specifies CAISESWTGYYEQYF.

This clone was observed a few times. V usage is TRBV11-2 and J usage is TRBJ1-3; D is unresolved. V dropped 0 bases and J dropped 2 bases, with 11 bases sitting between them. This CDR3 has 16 residues. Germline CDR1 is SGHAT and CDR2 is FQNNGV. CDR3 bases: TGTGCCAGCAGCTTAGATAGTCTATGGGCTGGAAACACCATATATTTT. This translates into CASSLDSLWAGNTIYF.

This sequence joins TRBV6-5 and TRBJ2-2; D not resolved. Trimming cost V 2 bases and J 4 bases, with 8 bases left between them. Germline V gene sequence: CDR1 MNHEY, CDR2 SVGAGI. The CDR3 is 14 amino acids. DNA of the CDR3: TGTGCCAGCAGTTACGCACTCCTCACCGGGGAGCTGTTTTTT. Encoded protein: CASSYALLTGELFF.

This chain uses TRBV7-2 with TRBJ1-2; D remains ambiguous. This CDR3 has 13 amino acids. V lost 1 base, J lost 2 bases, and 5 bases lay in between. Germline CDR1 reads SGHTA; CDR2 reads FQGNSA. This chain's CDR3 is CASSLVRNYGYTF. The CDR3 DNA reads TGTGCCAGCAGCTTAGTTAGGAACTATGGCTACACCTTC.

This clone has only one observation. J is TRBJ2-5 and V is TRBV21-1. TRBV21-1 is flagged as a pseudogene. The CDR3 is made up of 11 amino acids. Written as DNA, the CDR3 is TGTGCCAGCAGCCACCAAGAGACCCAGTACTTC. Translating gives CASSHQETQYF.

The genes are TRBV5-1 and TRBJ2-5; 14 bases are shared with TRBD2. CDR3 length equals 19 residues. V dropped 4 bases and J dropped 2; count of bases not matched to a gene: 13. CDR1 and CDR2 from the germline V gene are SGHRS and YFSETQ. As DNA, the CDR3 is TGCGCCAGCAGCAGTCCCGGGACTAGCGGGAGAGGGGGGCAAGAGACCCAGTACTTC. It specifies CASSSPGTSGRGGQETQYF.

The table lists this clone with a count of one. Here the CDR3 reads CAISDTGANVLTF. CDR3 in DNA: TGTGCCATCAGTGATACTGGGGCCAACGTCCTGACTTTC. V gene TRBV10-3 combines with J gene TRBJ2-6, with D unresolved. Trimming cost V 3 bases and J 2 bases, with 2 bases left between them. The CDR3 has 13 residues. CDR1 is ENHRY, CDR2 SYGVKD, per germline.

Comments on this clone: The sample contains more than one DNA sequence encoding this CDR3. V and J are TRBV6-5 and TRBJ2-3, with D maybe TRBD2 (6 bases). The CDR3 runs to 12 residues. Trimming cost V 5 bases and J 6 bases, with 9 bases left between them. The germline CDR1 and CDR2 sequences are MNHEY and SVGAGI. The CDR3 region has the DNA TGTGCCAGCAGTAGACGGGGGGATACGCAGTATTTT. Translated, it gives CASSRRGDTQYF.

The rearrangement joins TRBV19 to TRBJ2-2, with 8 bases matching TRBD1. The CDR3 loop spans 14 amino acids. V lost 9 bases to trimming and J lost 4 bases; unmatched junction nucleotides: 7. Germline V gene sequence: CDR1 LNHDA, CDR2 SQIVND (reference sequence). In DNA, the CDR3 is TGTGCCAGCAGGGGGCGCCGGGTCACCGGGGAGCTGTTTTTT. It is translated as CASRGRRVTGELFF.

This rearrangement joins TRBV6-5 to TRBJ1-4, with D possibly being TRBD1 (6 bases). Germline assignment: CDR1 MNHEY and CDR2 SVGAGI. Trimming removed 6 bases at V and 6 bases at J, with 17 bases between. This CDR3 has 15 residues. CDR3 sequence (DNA): TGTGCCAGCAGACCAACAGGGAAGCTAGATGAAAAACTGTTTTTT. This encodes CASRPTGKLDEKLFF.

This clone appeared once. The CDR3 spells CASSQAPPGLPPYEQYF. CDR3 coding DNA: TGCGCCAGCAGCCAAGCCCCGCCGGGACTACCCCCCTACGAGCAGTACTTC. V usage is TRBV4-1 and J usage is TRBJ2-7; 7 bases align to TRBD2. J lost 2 bases, V lost 1 base, and 11 bases had no gene match. The CDR3 is 17 residues long. From germline, CDR1 is MGHRA and CDR2 YSYEKL.

The rearrangement uses TRBV5-4 and TRBJ2-3, with D unclear. The CDR3 is 14 amino acids. Germline V gene data show CDR1 as SGHNT and CDR2 as YYREEE (reference sequence). Trimming left V 4 bases short and J 0 bases short, with 9 bases between. Here the CDR3 reads CASSPLKSTDTQYF. The CDR3 DNA reads as TGTGCCAGCAGCCCACTTAAGAGCACAGATACGCAGTATTTT. Full variable domain (missing parts from reference TRBV5-4 and TRBJ2-3): ETGVTQSPTHLIKTRGQQVTLRCSSQSGHNTVSWYQQALGQGPQFIFQYYREEENGRGNFPPRFSGLQFPNYSSELNVNALELDDSALYLCASSPLKSTDTQYFGPGTRLTVL.

This rearrangement joins TRBV19 to TRBJ1-5; D ambiguous. Trimming removed 3 bases at V and 2 bases at J, with 5 bases between. The CDR3 has 13 amino acids. The germline V gene has CDR1 LNHDA and CDR2 SQIVND (reference sequence). CDR3 in DNA: TGTGCCAGTAGTATCATGGGCAATCAGCCCCAGCATTTT. Its protein product is CASSIMGNQPQHF.

This clone has only one observation. The V gene is TRBV6-1, the J gene TRBJ2-1; D assignment may be TRBD1 or TRBD2 (5 bases each). Germline lookup yields CDR1 MNHNS and CDR2 SASEGT. Trimming left V 5 bases short and J 8 bases short, with 16 bases between. The CDR3 has 14 residues. The DNA for the CDR3 is TGTGCCAGCAGTCTTATGGGACGGCAAGATGAGCAGTTCTTC. Translating it yields CASSLMGRQDEQFF.

The chain joins TRBV12-5 to TRBJ1-1; D is uncertain. Trimming cost V 2 bases and J 3 bases, with 7 bases left between them. The CDR3 is made up of 13 amino acids. Per germline, CDR1 LGHNT and CDR2 FRNRAP. In nucleotides, the CDR3 is TGTGCTAGTGGTTTGTGGGGTTACACTGAAGCTTTCTTT. This codes for CASGLWGYTEAFF.

This clone occurred once. This chain connects TRBV11-1 to TRBJ1-1; D gene ambiguous. The V end was cut by 6 bases, the J end by 7 bases, with 9 bases between. Germline CDR1 is SGHAT and CDR2 is FQDESV (reference sequence). The CDR3 has 11 amino acids. The CDR3 DNA reads as TGTGCCAGCAGTAAACGCGGTGAAGCTTTCTTT. Its protein is CASSKRGEAFF.

The chain uses TRBV10-3 and TRBJ1-3; D not resolved. From germline, CDR1 is ENHRY and CDR2 SYGVKD. CDR3 length equals 14 residues. With 1 base removed from V and 0 bases from J, the gap between germline ends came to 4 bases. CDR3 residues: CAISEFSSGNTIYF. The CDR3 nucleotides read TGTGCCATCAGTGAGTTTAGCTCTGGAAACACCATATATTTT.